This T cell receptor beta chain was recorded in a study of OX40 agonist ivuxolimab in advanced cancers. Study summary: Ivuxolimab doses were 0.01, 0.1, 0.3, 1.5, 3 or 10 mg/kg every 2 weeks.

This clone was seen once. Clones were sequenced by immunoSEQ multiplex PCR, and TCRdb holds only the in-frame ones, with some missing. The sample comprises 65,000 to 80,000 clones, roughly nine tenths of which are singletons, and roughly 15% rests with the top ten. The length of the CDR3 is 13 residues. This rearrangement joins TRBV21-1 to TRBJ2-7; the table calls TRBD1, which could not be checked here. TRBV21-1 corresponds to a pseudogene. This TCR was recovered from an adult with an advanced solid tumor such as melanoma, head and neck, liver or kidney cancer. The sample consisted of CD4+ or CD8+ T cells sorted from blood, taken in a trial of the OX40 agonist ivuxolimab. CDR3 nucleotide sequence: TGTGCCAGCAGCGCCCGGGACAGGCACGAGCAGTACTTC. Its translation is CASSARDRHEQYF.